This entry lists 32 T cell receptor beta chains sequenced from one sample in a study of T cell responses to AZD1222 COVID-19 vaccine. The assay was immunoSEQ multiplex PCR, and TCRdb's table has in-frame clones only and misses some. This table holds roughly 120,000 clones, about 85% found once. The source was peripheral blood, collected 28 days after the second AZD1222 dose. The origin of the receptors is an adult who received the AZD1222 COVID-19 vaccine.

The CDR3 loop reads CASSQGQATTEAFF. Written as DNA, the CDR3 is TGTGCCAGCAGCCAGGGACAGGCGACCACTGAAGCTTTCTTT. The chain employs TRBV2 and TRBJ1-1; 8 bases align to TRBD1. The V gene's germline CDR1 is SNHLY and CDR2 FYNNEI. The CDR3 runs 14 residues. With 6 bases clipped from V and 4 bases from J, the junction kept 7 bases outside the gene matches.

The chain has TRBV25-1 and TRBJ1-4, with D hard to call. Germline CDR1 is MGHDK and CDR2 is SYGVNS. The CDR3 has 15 amino acids. Trimming shortened V by 4 bases and J by 7 bases, and 16 bases separated the two germline ends. CDR3 sequence reads: CASSGRRSGVEKLFF. DNA of the CDR3: TGTGCCAGCAGTGGCCGGCGGTCCGGGGTTGAAAAACTGTTTTTT. Supplemented by reference TRBV25-1 and TRBJ1-4, the full variable domain reads EADIYQTPRYLVIGTGKKITLECSQTMGHDKMYWYQQDPGMELHLIHYSYGVNSTEKGDLSSESTVSRIRTEHFPLTLESARPSHTSQYLCASSGRRSGVEKLFFGSGTQLSVL.

The rearrangement uses TRBV27 and TRBJ1-6; TRBD1 matches at 7 bases. The CDR3 length is 13 residues. CDR1 and CDR2 (germline): MNHEY, SMNVEV (reference sequence). Trimming removed 5 bases from V and 14 bases from J; junction bases left unmatched: 9. Written as DNA, the CDR3 is TGTGCCAGCAGTCCCACGACAGGGCAAGCCCTCCACTTT. It encodes CASSPTTGQALHF.

The V gene is TRBV6-5, the J gene TRBJ2-1; a weak D match, TRBD1 (6 bases). The CDR3 loop spans 15 amino acids. The V and J ends lost 0 bases and 5 bases respectively, with 11 bases between them. Germline loops: CDR1 MNHEY, CDR2 SVGAGI. The CDR3, as DNA: TGTGCCAGCAGTTACTCGGGGCCAGGGGACAATGAGCAGTTCTTC. The encoded protein is CASSYSGPGDNEQFF.

This clone has more than one count but fewer than ten. The DNA of the CDR3 is TGCAGCGTTGAAGATTTTATAGACCGAACATTGAACACTGAAGCTTTCTTT. This sequence encodes CSVEDFIDRTLNTEAFF. The V gene is TRBV29-1, the J gene TRBJ1-1; D is ambiguous. This CDR3 region has 17 residues. The germline V gene has CDR1 SQVTM and CDR2 ANQGSEA. Trimming took 0 bases from V and 0 from J, leaving 17 bases between them.

This rearrangement joins TRBV9 to TRBJ1-4, with D perhaps TRBD1 (5 bases). V was shortened by 4 bases and J by 8 bases, with 18 bases between the two germline ends. In germline, CDR1 is SGDLS, CDR2 YYNGEE. This CDR3 has 15 residues. The CDR3 protein is CASSPHGAGSEKLFF. For the CDR3, the DNA is TGTGCCAGCAGCCCCCATGGGGCCGGTTCGGAAAAACTGTTTTTT.

The rearrangement uses TRBV5-1 and TRBJ2-5; 10 nucleotides align to TRBD2. Germline CDR1 and CDR2: SGHRS and YFSETQ. The CDR3 consists of 17 residues. The junction had 14 bases not matched to a gene; V was cut back by 4 bases and J by 5 bases. The CDR3 nucleotides are TGCGCCAGCAGCCGAGGACTAGCGGCCGGAGGGGTGGAGACCCAGTACTTC. This codes for CASSRGLAAGGVETQYF.

The table lists this clone with a count of one. The CDR3 bases are TGTGCCAGCAGCTTCGCCAATGAGCAGTTCTTC. It is translated as CASSFANEQFF. V is TRBV7-2 and J is TRBJ2-1; no reliable D call. Germline V CDR1 and CDR2: SGHTA, FQGNSA. The length of the CDR3 is 11 residues. The V end was cut by 3 bases, the J end by 6 bases, with 3 bases between. Drawing the rest from reference TRBV7-2 and TRBJ2-1, the complete variable domain is GAGVSQSPSNKVTEKGKDVELRCDPISGHTALYWYRQSLGQGLEFLIYFQGNSAPDKSGLPSDRFSAERTGGSVSTLTIQRTQQEDSAVYLCASSFANEQFFGPGTRLTVL.

V is TRBV28 and J is TRBJ1-2; D gene unclear. The germline CDR1 and CDR2 sequences are MDHEN and SYDVKM. The CDR3 runs 13 residues. Deletions cut 6 bases from V and 2 bases from J, with 10 bases between. CDR3: CASRSSLNYGYTF. Written as DNA, the CDR3 is TGTGCCAGCAGGTCCAGCTTAAACTATGGCTACACCTTC.

The V call is TRBV6-5, the J call TRBJ2-5; D unresolved. Germline V gives CDR1 MNHEY, CDR2 SVGAGI. V was pared by 6 bases and J by 1 base, with 12 bases between. The CDR3 sequence is 14 residues long. CDR3 loop: CASSPPPSQETQYF. CDR3 sequence (DNA): TGTGCCAGCAGCCCCCCTCCGTCCCAAGAGACCCAGTACTTC.

This rearrangement joins TRBV9 to TRBJ1-1, with D hard to call. Germline V gene data show CDR1 as SGDLS and CDR2 as YYNGEE. Trimming took off 0 bases at V and 6 bases at J, with 12 bases between the two ends. The CDR3 contains 14 residues. DNA for the CDR3: TGTGCCAGCAGCGTAGGCCGGGATAGTTCTGAAGCTTTCTTT. Amino acids: CASSVGRDSSEAFF.

V and J are TRBV7-9 and TRBJ1-1; perhaps TRBD1 as D (5 bases). This CDR3 spans 13 amino acids. From germline, CDR1 is SEHNR and CDR2 FQNEAQ (reference sequence). The V end lost 5 bases, the J end lost 3 bases, and 10 bases lay between the germline ends. CDR3 nucleotides: TGTGCCAGCAGCCTGGGACCCTACACTGAAGCTTTCTTT. This codes for CASSLGPYTEAFF.

V and J are TRBV11-2 and TRBJ2-1, with D possibly being TRBD2 (7 bases). The CDR3 sequence is 15 residues long. Trimming removed 3 bases from V and 5 bases from J, with 14 bases in between. Germline CDR1 is SGHAT and CDR2 is FQNNGV. CDR3 coding DNA: TGTGCCAGCAGCTTTTATCGGGGGGCCCACAATGAGCAGTTCTTC. It translates to CASSFYRGAHNEQFF.

Note on this clone: This specimen includes other DNA sequences encoding the same CDR3. The chain links TRBV28 to TRBJ2-1; D uncertain. Trimming removed 2 bases from V and 4 bases from J, with 6 bases in between. The CDR3 is 13 amino acids. Germline CDR1 reads MDHEN; CDR2 reads SYDVKM. The DNA of the CDR3 is TGTGCCAGCAGTTTAGACACATACAATGAGCAGTTCTTC. Translating it yields CASSLDTYNEQFF.

This chain connects TRBV19 to TRBJ1-3; TRBD1 is a possible D gene (5 bases). This CDR3 region has 15 residues. In germline, CDR1 is LNHDA, CDR2 SQIVND (reference sequence). Trimming shortened V by 5 bases and J by 0 bases, and 11 bases separated the two germline ends. In nucleotides, the CDR3 is TGTGCCAGTAGTGTATCGACAGTCTCTGGAAACACCATATATTTT. It encodes CASSVSTVSGNTIYF.

V gene TRBV5-1 combines with J gene TRBJ2-5; 9 bases match TRBD1. The CDR3 has 14 residues. Germline V gene sequence: CDR1 SGHRS, CDR2 YFSETQ. J was trimmed by 3 bases and V by 4 bases; bases with no gene match: 4. Written as DNA, the CDR3 is TGCGCCAGCAGCCACGGGACAGGGAAAGAGACCCAGTACTTC. It encodes CASSHGTGKETQYF.

This chain links TRBV27 with TRBJ1-2; D unclear. The CDR3 is 15 amino acids. Germline CDR1 reads MNHEY; CDR2 reads SMNVEV (reference sequence). Trimming pared 6 bases from V and 8 bases from J, leaving 22 bases between. Here the CDR3 reads CASRETSSSGEGYTF. DNA for the CDR3: TGTGCCAGCAGAGAGACTTCCAGTTCCGGGGAGGGCTACACCTTC.

CDR3: CSASGLRGGSGNTIYF. The CDR3 coding sequence is TGCAGTGCTAGTGGTCTCCGAGGGGGCTCTGGAAACACCATATATTTT. The chain has TRBV20-1 and TRBJ1-3, with D possibly matching TRBD1 (6 bases). CDR1 DFQATT and CDR2 SNEGSKA come from the germline V gene (reference sequence). V was pared by 3 bases and J by 0 bases, with 15 bases between. The CDR3 contains 16 residues.

The CDR3 DNA is TGTGCCAGCAGTAGTCCGGGGGGACCCCTTACGCAGTATTTT. Translation gives CASSSPGGPLTQYF. The chain joins TRBV6-2 or TRBV6-3 to TRBJ2-3, with 7 nucleotides matching TRBD2. The germline gives CDR1 MNHEY, CDR2 SVGEGT. The V and J ends lost 5 bases and 8 bases, in that order; junction bases with no gene match: 10. The CDR3 loop spans 14 amino acids.

This CDR3 is CASSPPGRLNEKLFF. The CDR3 DNA reads TGTGCCAGCAGCCCCCCCGGGCGGCTTAATGAAAAACTGTTTTTT. This sequence joins TRBV11-2 and TRBJ1-4; D not certain. Trimming removed 5 bases at V and 4 bases at J, with 14 bases between. Germline CDR1 and CDR2: SGHAT and FQNNGV. The CDR3 covers 15 residues.

The gene calls are TRBV5-3 and TRBJ2-7; 7 bases are a match to TRBD2. TRBV5-3 is assigned to the ORF class and has an uncertain function. The CDR3 length is 15 residues. The junction had 13 bases not matched to a gene; V was cut back by 7 bases and J by 3 bases. In nucleotides, the CDR3 is TGTGCCAGATACGGAGGAATGCGGGGGTTCTACGAGCAGTACTTC. As protein: CARYGGMRGFYEQYF.

The gene calls are TRBV6-6 and TRBJ2-2, with 7 bases that match TRBD2. The V gene's germline CDR1 is MNHNY and CDR2 SVGAGI (reference sequence). Unmatched junction bases numbered 11, after V lost 5 bases and J lost 8 bases. The CDR3 totals 15 residues. In DNA, the CDR3 is TGTGCCAGCAGTGGGGCGGGGGACCGTGTGGGGGAGCTGTTTTTT. Encoded protein: CASSGAGDRVGELFF.

V and J are TRBV25-1 and TRBJ1-2; TRBD1 matches at 8 bases. The germline CDR1 and CDR2 sequences are MGHDK and SYGVNS. This CDR3 spans 16 amino acids. V dropped 4 bases and J dropped 5; count of bases not matched to a gene: 12. The CDR3 nucleotides read TGTGCCAGCAGTGCACAAAAAGGACAGGGTAAATATGGCTACACCTTC. It codes for CASSAQKGQGKYGYTF.

CDR3 residues: CASSPKRGPQPQHF. As DNA, the CDR3 is TGTGCCAGTAGTCCCAAGAGGGGGCCTCAGCCCCAGCATTTT. The rearrangement links TRBV19 to TRBJ1-5, with 7 bases that match TRBD1. The CDR3 has 14 residues. V dropped 5 bases and J dropped 6; count of bases not matched to a gene: 7. The germline CDR1 and CDR2 sequences are LNHDA and SQIVND (reference sequence).

The rearrangement links TRBV3-1 (or the pseudogene TRBV3-2) to TRBJ2-7; 8 nucleotides align to TRBD1. The CDR3 covers 14 residues. CDR1 is LGHDT and CDR2 is YNNKEL in the germline V gene (reference sequence). Trimming removed 3 bases from V and 6 bases from J; junction bases left unmatched: 7. As DNA, the CDR3 is TGTGCCAGCAGCCACGGACAGGGCGCAGGCGAGCAGTACTTC. Residues: CASSHGQGAGEQYF.

The rearrangement uses TRBV6-1 and TRBJ2-7, with D possibly TRBD2 on 6 matching bases. This CDR3 is built from 14 residues. Germline V CDR1 and CDR2: MNHNS, SASEGT. Trimming cost V 1 base and J 7 bases, with 14 bases left between them. CDR3 sequence: CASSEVAGTYEQYF. The DNA of the CDR3 is TGTGCCAGCAGTGAAGTCGCGGGGACTTATGAGCAGTACTTC.

V gene TRBV18 combines with J gene TRBJ1-1, with D possibly being TRBD1 (5 bases). V lost 2 bases and J 7 bases, leaving 14 bases between the germline ends. Germline V CDR1 and CDR2: KGHSH, LQKENI. This CDR3 is built from 14 residues. CDR3 bases: TGTGCCAGCTCACCATCCAGGGAACCGAATGAAGCTTTCTTT. It specifies CASSPSREPNEAFF.

V usage is TRBV21-1 and J usage is TRBJ1-3; TRBD1 is taken as the D call from the table, unchecked against the DNA. TRBV21-1 is termed a pseudogene. CDR3 length: 22 amino acids. The CDR3 DNA sequence: TGTGCCAGCAGCAAAGCGGGAATCGTGCCCTCACCAAGGGGGAGCTCTGGAAACACCATATATTTT. Amino acids: CASSKAGIVPSPRGSSGNTIYF.

This clone turned up a few times. V is TRBV5-1 and J is TRBJ1-1; D is possibly TRBD1 (5 bases). V was shortened by 4 bases and J by 6 bases, with 10 bases between the two germline ends. This CDR3 contains 12 residues. Germline CDR1 reads SGHRS; CDR2 reads YFSETQ. CDR3 DNA sequence: TGCGCCAGCAGCCCAGGGTATTCTGAAGCTTTCTTT. Its protein is CASSPGYSEAFF. Looking up the rest from reference TRBV5-1 and TRBJ1-1 gives the full variable domain: KAGVTQTPRYLIKTRGQQVTLSCSPISGHRSVSWYQQTPGQGLQFLFEYFSETQRNKGNFPGRFSGRQFSNSRSEMNVSTLELGDSALYLCASSPGYSEAFFGQGTRLTVV.

The V and J genes are TRBV2 and TRBJ2-1; the match to TRBD2 covers 9 bases. The V and J ends lost 6 bases and 6 bases, in that order; junction bases with no gene match: 9. Germline V gene lookup returns CDR1 SNHLY and CDR2 FYNNEI. The CDR3 spans 15 residues. CDR3 residues: CASRARTSVVNEQFF. The CDR3 DNA is TGTGCCAGCAGGGCTCGGACTAGCGTGGTCAATGAGCAGTTCTTC.

V gene TRBV24-1 combines with J gene TRBJ2-5; 7 nucleotides match TRBD1. J was trimmed by 5 bases and V by 3 bases; bases with no gene match: 8. The CDR3 spans 15 residues. Germline lookup yields CDR1 KGHDR and CDR2 SFDVKD. CDR3 residues: CATSDLGQRGETQYF. Here the CDR3 DNA reads TGTGCCACCAGTGATCTGGGACAGCGAGGGGAGACCCAGTACTTC.

The V and J genes are TRBV7-2 and TRBJ1-2, with D perhaps TRBD1 (6 bases). Germline assignment: CDR1 SGHTA and CDR2 FQGNSA. This CDR3 has 13 residues. Between the trimmed V and J ends, which lost 5 bases and 4 bases, there was a span of 11 bases. The CDR3 DNA follows: TGTGCCAGCAGCGAGGACAGAACCTATGGCTACACCTTC. Translated, it gives CASSEDRTYGYTF.